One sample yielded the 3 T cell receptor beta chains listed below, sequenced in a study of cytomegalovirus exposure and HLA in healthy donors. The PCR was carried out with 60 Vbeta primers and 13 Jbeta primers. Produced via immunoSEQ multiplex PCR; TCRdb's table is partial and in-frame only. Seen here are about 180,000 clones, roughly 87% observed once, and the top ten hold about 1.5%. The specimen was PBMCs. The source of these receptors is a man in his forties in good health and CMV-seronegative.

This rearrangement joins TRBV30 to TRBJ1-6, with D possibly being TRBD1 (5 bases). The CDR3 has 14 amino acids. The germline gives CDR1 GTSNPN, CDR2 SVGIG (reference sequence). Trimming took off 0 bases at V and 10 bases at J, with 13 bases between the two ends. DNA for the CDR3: TGTGCCTGGAGTGTAGGGGAGGGAGGATCACCCCTCCACTTT. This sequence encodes CAWSVGEGGSPLHF.

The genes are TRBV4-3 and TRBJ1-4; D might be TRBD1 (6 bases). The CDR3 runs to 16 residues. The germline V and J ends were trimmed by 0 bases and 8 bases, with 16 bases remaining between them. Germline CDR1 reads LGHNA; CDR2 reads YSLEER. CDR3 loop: CASSQDMRQAAEKLFF. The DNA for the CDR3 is TGCGCCAGCAGCCAAGATATGAGACAGGCGGCCGAAAAACTGTTTTTT.

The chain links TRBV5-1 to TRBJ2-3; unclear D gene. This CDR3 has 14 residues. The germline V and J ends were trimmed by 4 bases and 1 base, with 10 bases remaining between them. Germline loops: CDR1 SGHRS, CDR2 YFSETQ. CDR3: CASSPSIGTDTQYF. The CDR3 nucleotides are TGCGCCAGCAGCCCCTCTATCGGCACAGATACGCAGTATTTT.